Shown below are 8 T cell receptor beta chains from a single sample sequenced in a study of blood T cell repertoires in COVID-19. Clones were sequenced by immunoSEQ multiplex PCR, and TCRdb holds only the in-frame ones, with some missing. The data contain more than 95,000 clones, about 79% of them seen just once; the ten biggest clones take up approximately 3.5%. Sequencing input: peripheral blood. The receptors were sampled from a woman older than 75 with active or convalescent COVID-19.

The chain couples TRBV19 to TRBJ2-3; weak D call: TRBD2 (6 bases). V lost 7 bases to trimming and J lost 2 bases, with 19 bases between them. From germline, CDR1 is LNHDA and CDR2 SQIVND (reference sequence). The CDR3 runs to 16 residues. CDR3 region: CASTAVGDSHTDTQYF. The CDR3 DNA reads TGTGCCAGTACCGCCGTTGGGGACTCCCACACAGATACGCAGTATTTT.

V usage is TRBV28 and J usage is TRBJ2-1, with TRBD2 as a possible D gene (6 bases). V was cut by 6 bases and J by 0 bases, with 12 bases left in between. The CDR3 consists of 15 residues. From germline, CDR1 is MDHEN and CDR2 SYDVKM. CDR3 nucleotide sequence: TGTGCCAGCAGCCCCGCCGGGAGCTCCTACAATGAGCAGTTCTTC. Protein: CASSPAGSSYNEQFF.

This clone was seen only once. V is TRBV24-1 and J is TRBJ1-2, with 11 bases fitting TRBD1. CDR3 length equals 15 residues. In germline, CDR1 is KGHDR, CDR2 SFDVKD. J was trimmed by 7 bases and V by 3 bases; bases with no gene match: 6. The CDR3 DNA follows: TGTGCCACCAGTGATCCGGGACAGGGGGAAGCTGGCTACACCTTC. It encodes CATSDPGQGEAGYTF.

This clone turned up a few times. This rearrangement joins TRBV2 to TRBJ1-5; 7 bases agree with TRBD1. CDR1 and CDR2 from the germline V gene are SNHLY and FYNNEI. The CDR3 consists of 13 residues. The V segment lost 5 bases and the J segment 6 bases; nucleotides outside the gene matches: 4. CDR3 amino acids: CASSPQGVQPQHF. Written as DNA, the CDR3 is TGTGCCAGCAGTCCTCAGGGGGTTCAGCCCCAGCATTTT. Drawing the rest from reference TRBV2 and TRBJ1-5, the complete variable domain is EPEVTQTPSHQVTQMGQEVILRCVPISNHLYFYWYRQILGQKVEFLVSFYNNEISEKSEIFDDQFSVERPDGSNFTLKIRSTKLEDSAMYFCASSPQGVQPQHFGDGTRLSIL.

V is TRBV11-2 and J is TRBJ2-3; tentatively, D is TRBD1 (5 bases). Trimming stripped 3 bases from V and 7 bases from J, with 11 bases between. CDR3 length: 13 amino acids. CDR1 and CDR2 from the germline V gene are SGHAT and FQNNGV. CDR3 in DNA: TGTGCCAGCAGCTTTCCCAGGGCAAATACGCAGTATTTT. This sequence encodes CASSFPRANTQYF.

The V and J genes are TRBV28 and TRBJ2-1; 10 bases align to TRBD2. Per the germline V gene, CDR1 is MDHEN and CDR2 is SYDVKM. The V segment lost 4 bases and the J segment 0 bases; nucleotides outside the gene matches: 9. The CDR3 has 18 amino acids. CDR3 DNA sequence: TGTGCCAGCAGTTCAGTAGCGGGAGGCCGGAGCTCCTACAATGAGCAGTTCTTC. Translated: CASSSVAGGRSSYNEQFF.

This clone has a single count. Here the CDR3 reads CASHNWRGEQFF. CDR3 nucleotide sequence: TGTGCCAGCCATAACTGGCGGGGAGAGCAGTTCTTC. The gene calls are TRBV27 and TRBJ2-1, with a tentative D call TRBD2 (6 bases). The CDR3 totals 12 residues. V shed 8 bases and J shed 10 bases, with 15 bases lying between them. The germline V gene has CDR1 MNHEY and CDR2 SMNVEV (reference sequence).

The chain carries TRBV11-3 and TRBJ2-7, with a weak D call TRBD2 (6 bases). Germline CDR1 reads SGHNT; CDR2 reads YENEEA. This CDR3 comprises 13 residues. Trimming stripped 1 base from V and 8 bases from J, with 12 bases between. The CDR3 sequence: CASSLGRAGQQYF. CDR3 nucleotides: TGTGCCAGCAGCTTAGGGAGGGCCGGTCAGCAGTACTTC.